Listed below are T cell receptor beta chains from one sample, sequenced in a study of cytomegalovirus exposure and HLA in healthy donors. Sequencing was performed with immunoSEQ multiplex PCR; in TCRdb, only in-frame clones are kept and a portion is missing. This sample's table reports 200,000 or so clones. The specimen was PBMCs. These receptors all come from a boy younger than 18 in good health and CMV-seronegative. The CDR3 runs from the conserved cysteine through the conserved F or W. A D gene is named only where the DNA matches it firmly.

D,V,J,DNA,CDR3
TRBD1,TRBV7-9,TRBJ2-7,TGTGCCAGCCGGGACAGCGCATCCTACGAGCAGTACTTC,CASRDSASYEQYF
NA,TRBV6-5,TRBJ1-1,TGTGCCAGCAGTTACTCGGCAGGGAAGAACACTGAAGCTTTCTTT,CASSYSAGKNTEAFF
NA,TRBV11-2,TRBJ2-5,TGTGCCAGCAGCCTCCTGTCCTCGGGGGAGACCCAGTACTTC,CASSLLSSGETQYF
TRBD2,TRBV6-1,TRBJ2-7,TGTGCCAGCAGTACCCAGCGGGGCTCCTACGAGCAGTACTTC,CASSTQRGSYEQYF
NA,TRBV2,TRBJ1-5,TGTGCCAGCAGTGAGGGTCCGGGTATACGCAATCAGCCCCAGCATTTT,CASSEGPGIRNQPQHF
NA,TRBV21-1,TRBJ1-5,TGTGCCACCCCGGCCGGGGATCAGCCCCAGCATTTT,CATPAGDQPQHF
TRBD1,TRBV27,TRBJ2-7,TGTGCCAGCGGACTAGGGACAGGGGGCGCCTACGAGCAGTACTTC,CASGLGTGGAYEQYF
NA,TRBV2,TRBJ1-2,TGTGCCAGCAGACTCAATGCTAACAGAGTAACTAACTATGGCTACACCTTC,CASRLNANRVTNYGYTF
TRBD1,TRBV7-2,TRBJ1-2,TGTGCCAGCAGCTTAGCGTCGCAGGGGGCTACGGATGGCTACACCTTC,CASSLASQGATDGYTF
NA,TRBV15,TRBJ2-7,TGTGCCACCAGCAGAGGGAGGCTCGGGGAGCAGTACTTC,CATSRGRLGEQYF
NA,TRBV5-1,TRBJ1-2,TGCGCCAGCAGCCTTACGGTTGACACCACCTATGGCTACACCTTC,CASSLTVDTTYGYTF
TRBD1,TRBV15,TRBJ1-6,TGTGCCACCAGCAGCCGTCGGACAGGGACACCCCTCCACTTT,CATSSRRTGTPLHF
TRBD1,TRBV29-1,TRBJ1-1,TGCAGCGTTTGCAGGGGGGTCAACACTGAAGCTTTCTTT,CSVCRGVNTEAFF
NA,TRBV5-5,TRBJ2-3,TGTGCCAGCAGCTTTGATGCAGGGATCCCAGATACGCAGTATTTT,CASSFDAGIPDTQYF
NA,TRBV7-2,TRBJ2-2,TGTGCCAGCAGCCGGTATCTCGATGATATGCTGTTTTTT,CASSRYLDDMLFF
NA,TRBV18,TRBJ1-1,TGTGCCAGCTCACCTTTAGGGGTTGGAACTGAAGCTTTCTTT,CASSPLGVGTEAFF
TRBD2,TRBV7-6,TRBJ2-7,TGTGCCAGCAGCCCCGCCCCTGGGGGGGAACTCGGTGAGCAGTACTTC,CASSPAPGGELGEQYF
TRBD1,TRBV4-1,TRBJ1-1,TGCGCCAGCAGCCAGTTACAAAGGGACAGGGGGTTCAACACTGAAGCTTTCTTT,CASSQLQRDRGFNTEAFF
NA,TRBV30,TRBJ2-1,TGTGCCTGGAGGGGGCCAGAGACCTACAATGAGCAGTTCTTC,CAWRGPETYNEQFF
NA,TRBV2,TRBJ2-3,TGTGCCAGCAGCGGGATTCGGACGGGCCGGCCAGATACGCAGTATTTT,CASSGIRTGRPDTQYF
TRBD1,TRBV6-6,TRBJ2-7,TGTGCCAGCAGCGACAGACAGGGAATGTCCTACGAGCAGTACTTC,CASSDRQGMSYEQYF
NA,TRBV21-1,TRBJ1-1,TGTGCCAGCAGCACCCCTTGGGGCAGAGTGAACACTGAAGCTTTCTTT,CASSTPWGRVNTEAFF
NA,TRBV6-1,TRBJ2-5,TGTGCCAGCAGTGTCGGCAGGGGATATCAAGAGACCCAGTACTTC,CASSVGRGYQETQYF
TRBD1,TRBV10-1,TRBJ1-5,TGCGCCAGCACCCGGGGACAGGGGTTGAATCAGCCCCAGCATTTT,CASTRGQGLNQPQHF
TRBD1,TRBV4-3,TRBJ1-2,TGCGCCAGCAGCCAAGAAGGTAGACCGGGACAGGGGCATCACTATGGCTACACCTTC,CASSQEGRPGQGHHYGYTF
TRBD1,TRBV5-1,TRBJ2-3,TGCGCCAGCAGCTTGGTCTTCACGGACAGGCATACGCAGTATTTT,CASSLVFTDRHTQYF
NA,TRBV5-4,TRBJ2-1,TGTGCCAGCAGCGCACGACTATTAAGCTCCTACAATGAGCAGTTCTTC,CASSARLLSSYNEQFF
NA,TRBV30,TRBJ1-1,TGTGCCTGGAGTGTATCCGGGAGACAAACTGAAGCTTTCTTT,CAWSVSGRQTEAFF
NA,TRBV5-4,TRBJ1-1,TGTGCCAGCAGCTTGGAAACTAGCACTGAAGCTTTCTTT,CASSLETSTEAFF
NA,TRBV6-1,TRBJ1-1,TGTGCCAGCAGGCGGGGGGACACTGAAGCTTTCTTT,CASRRGDTEAFF
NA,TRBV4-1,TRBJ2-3,TGCGCCAGCAGCCCCAGATACACAGATACGCAGTATTTT,CASSPRYTDTQYF
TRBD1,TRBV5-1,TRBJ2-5,TGCGCCAGCAGCTTGGTAGGGGGCGGGGAGACCCAGTACTTC,CASSLVGGGETQYF